These T cell receptor beta chains were read from a single sample in a study of cytomegalovirus exposure and HLA in healthy donors. Generated by immunoSEQ multiplex PCR, the TCRdb table keeps only in-frame clones and is missing some. This sample yields some 90,000 clones, of which about 88% are seen a single time; 5.5% to 7% belongs to the top ten. Sequencing used PBMCs. These receptors came from a young man in good health and CMV-seropositive. Both conserved end residues are part of each CDR3. Each record gives: clone size, J gene, D gene, V gene, CDR3 DNA, CDR3 protein. A D gene is named only where the DNA matches it firmly. Rows may omit the clone size; those that give it use once, few, many or a size class.

NA	TRBJ2-3	NA	TRBV7-9	TGTGCCAGCAGCTTAGGGGACAACACAGATACGCAGTATTTT	CASSLGDNTDTQYF
NA	TRBJ1-1	NA	TRBV18	TGTGCCAGCTCACCATCTCTCACTGAAGCTTTCTTT	CASSPSLTEAFF
NA	TRBJ2-7	TRBD1	TRBV10-3	TGTGCCGCAGGACCGGGACAGGGTCAAGGCGAGCAGTACTTC	CAAGPGQGQGEQYF
NA	TRBJ2-3	TRBD1	TRBV11-2	TGTGCCAGCAGCAGGACAGGGCGAAGCACAGATACGCAGTATTTT	CASSRTGRSTDTQYF
NA	TRBJ1-1	TRBD1	TRBV2	TGTGCCAGCAGAGGGACAGGGGGCAGAATGAACACTGAAGCTTTCTTT	CASRGTGGRMNTEAFF
NA	TRBJ1-1	NA	TRBV7-3	TGTGCCAGCAGCCCAGACCCCGGGGGTTGGTCTGAAGCTTTCTTT	CASSPDPGGWSEAFF
NA	TRBJ2-1	NA	TRBV25-1	TGTGCCAGCAGTGAATTCAGGGATCACAATGAGCAGTTCTTC	CASSEFRDHNEQFF
few	TRBJ2-7	NA	TRBV4-3	TGCGCCAGCAGCCAAGATAGCGGCTACGAGCAGTACTTC	CASSQDSGYEQYF
once	TRBJ1-5	TRBD1	TRBV10-3	TGTGCCATCAGTGAGGGTATGGGGACAGGGGATAGTCAGCCCCAGCATTTT	CAISEGMGTGDSQPQHF
few	TRBJ2-7	NA	TRBV7-8	TGTGCCAGCAGTACCGAGACTAGTTACAAGGCCTACGAGCAGTACTTC	CASSTETSYKAYEQYF
NA	TRBJ1-2	NA	TRBV19	TGTGCCAGTAGTATACTCGGGACGGAGGGGATGACTAACTATGGCTACACCTTC	CASSILGTEGMTNYGYTF
NA	TRBJ2-3	TRBD1	TRBV6-1	TGTGCCAGCCAATGGGACAGGGGGCCAGATACGCAGTATTTT	CASQWDRGPDTQYF
NA	TRBJ2-7	NA	TRBV7-2	TGTGCCAGCAGCGTCAGGTCGGGGAGATCTTCCGAGCAGTACTTC	CASSVRSGRSSEQYF
NA	TRBJ2-1	TRBD2	TRBV14	TGTGCCAGCGGACTAGCGAGCTACAATGAGCAGTTCTTC	CASGLASYNEQFF
once	TRBJ2-7	NA	TRBV12-5	TGTGCTAGTGGCTCCGGGAGTCTCGCCGAGCAGTACTTC	CASGSGSLAEQYF
NA	TRBJ2-7	TRBD2	TRBV29-1	TGCAGCGTTCTTACTAGCGGGAGCTCCTACGAGCAGTACTTC	CSVLTSGSSYEQYF
NA	TRBJ2-5	NA	TRBV7-6	TGTGCCAGCAGCCGACGGAGCCAAGAGACCCAGTACTTC	CASSRRSQETQYF
once	TRBJ2-2	TRBD2	TRBV6-5	TGTGCCAGCAGTTACTATAGCGGGGGCACCGGGGAGCTGTTTTTT	CASSYYSGGTGELFF
NA	TRBJ2-7	NA	TRBV19	TGTGCCAGTAGTATGGGTCTGGCGGGTTACGAGCAGTACTTC	CASSMGLAGYEQYF
once	TRBJ1-1	NA	TRBV11-2	TGTGCCAGCAGCCACGGGACAAGGAACACTGAAGCTTTCTTT	CASSHGTRNTEAFF
NA	TRBJ1-2	NA	TRBV19	TGTGCCAGTACGGGACATAAGGGGTATGGCTACACCTTC	CASTGHKGYGYTF
NA	TRBJ1-2	NA	TRBV11-3	TGTGCCAGCAGCGACCCGCCGGGGATCGATGGCTACACCTTC	CASSDPPGIDGYTF
NA	TRBJ1-1	TRBD1	TRBV7-2	TGTGCCAGCAGCACAGACGGGACAGGGGTGGCTTTCTTT	CASSTDGTGVAFF
NA	TRBJ2-5	TRBD2	TRBV5-1	TGCGCCAGCAGCTACCAGACTAGCGGGAGGACCACCCAAGAGACCCAGTACTTC	CASSYQTSGRTTQETQYF
NA	TRBJ2-7	NA	TRBV7-2	TGTGCCAGCAGCGCGGGACTTCTCTCCTACGAGCAGTACTTC	CASSAGLLSYEQYF
NA	TRBJ2-5	TRBD1	TRBV19	TGTGCCAGTAGCACAACAGGGGTTGAGACCCAGTACTTC	CASSTTGVETQYF
NA	TRBJ1-5	TRBD1	TRBV18	TGTGCCAGCTCACCACAAACAGGGGATCAGCCCCAGCATTTT	CASSPQTGDQPQHF
once	TRBJ2-3	TRBD2	TRBV27	TGTGCCAGCAGTCGATCGCTAGCGGGAGTGGCAGATACGCAGTATTTT	CASSRSLAGVADTQYF
NA	TRBJ2-5	TRBD1	TRBV5-8	TGTGCCAGCAGCTTCCTCAGACAGGGGTCCCACCAAGAGACCCAGTACTTC	CASSFLRQGSHQETQYF
few	TRBJ1-2	NA	TRBV19	TGTGCCAGTAATCCCTTATCGCAGAACTATGGCTACACCTTC	CASNPLSQNYGYTF
NA	TRBJ2-5	TRBD2	TRBV7-2	TGTGCCAGCAGTTGGGACTATTCAGAGACCCAGTACTTC	CASSWDYSETQYF
NA	TRBJ1-5	NA	TRBV10-1	TGCGCCAGCAGTGACGGGAGGGGGGGGAATCAGCCCCAGCATTTT	CASSDGRGGNQPQHF
once	TRBJ2-5	NA	TRBV5-1	TGCGCCAGCAGCTGGGACATCCAAGAGACCCAGTACTTC	CASSWDIQETQYF
NA	TRBJ2-3	TRBD2	TRBV5-1	TGCGCCAGCAGCATCAGCGGGGGGGCCGGAGATACGCAGTATTTT	CASSISGGAGDTQYF
NA	TRBJ2-2	TRBD1	TRBV23-1	TGCGCCAGCAGTCTAAAGACAGGGTGGGGCACCGGGGAGCTGTTTTTT	CASSLKTGWGTGELFF
NA	TRBJ2-7	NA	TRBV13	TGTGCCAGCAGCTCCCGGGGGAGGGGGTACGAGCAGTACTTC	CASSSRGRGYEQYF
NA	TRBJ1-5	TRBD1	TRBV19	TGTGCCAGTGGAAGACAGGGGCATGATCAGCCCCAGCATTTT	CASGRQGHDQPQHF
NA	TRBJ2-3	TRBD2	TRBV7-2	TGTGCCAGCAGCGCTAGCGGGCTAAGCACAGATACGCAGTATTTT	CASSASGLSTDTQYF
NA	TRBJ1-1	NA	TRBV7-9	TGTGCCAGCAGCTTAGAACAGAGGAACACTGAAGCTTTCTTT	CASSLEQRNTEAFF
NA	TRBJ2-1	NA	TRBV5-6	TGTGCCAGCAGCTGGGTAGGGACTTACAATGAGCAGTTCTTC	CASSWVGTYNEQFF